Listed below are T cell receptor beta chains from one sample, sequenced in a study of T cell responses to AZD1222 COVID-19 vaccine. Assay: immunoSEQ multiplex PCR; the TCRdb copy retains only in-frame clones and omits some. This table holds around 140,000 clones, 90% to 95% found once. Sequenced material: peripheral blood, taken on day 0 of AZD1222 vaccination. The receptors were gathered from an adult in good health. CDR3s include the opening cysteine and the closing phenylalanine or tryptophan. A D gene is named only where the DNA matches it firmly. Expanded clones are given a class, and other clones once, few, many or no size at all.

14,TRBD1,TRBV19,TRBJ2-3,.,CASSMGQNTDTQYF,TGTGCCAGTAGTATGGGACAGAACACAGATACGCAGTATTTT
14,TRBD2,TRBV5-4,TRBJ2-3,.,CASSLSGGPHTQYF,TGTGCCAGCAGCTTAAGCGGGGGGCCTCATACGCAGTATTTT
13,.,TRBV19,TRBJ1-1,.,CASSPQGGTEAFF,TGTGCCAGTAGTCCACAGGGCGGCACTGAAGCTTTCTTT
14,TRBD1,TRBV5-4,TRBJ1-4,.,CATAPGTGNEKLFF,TGTGCCACCGCGCCCGGGACAGGAAATGAAAAACTGTTTTTT
15,.,TRBV5-1,TRBJ1-5,once,CASSLEAGRGQPQHF,TGCGCCAGCAGCTTGGAGGCAGGGAGAGGGCAGCCCCAGCATTTT
13,.,TRBV28,TRBJ1-5,few,CASIGHSNQPQHF,TGTGCCAGCATCGGTCATAGCAATCAGCCCCAGCATTTT
19,.,TRBV5-6,TRBJ1-6,.,CASSPGVTLASAYNSPLHF,TGTGCCAGCAGCCCAGGGGTAACGCTAGCATCGGCCTATAATTCACCCCTCCACTTT
16,TRBD1,TRBV4-3,TRBJ2-1,.,CASSQRTGDSYNEQFF,TGCGCCAGCAGCCAAAGGACAGGGGATTCCTACAATGAGCAGTTCTTC
11,.,TRBV20-1,TRBJ2-1,.,CSAPRAGEQFF,TGCAGTGCTCCCAGGGCCGGTGAGCAGTTCTTC
16,TRBD2,TRBV27,TRBJ2-2,.,CASKKDGLENTGELFF,TGTGCCAGCAAAAAGGACGGACTAGAGAACACCGGGGAGCTGTTTTTT
16,TRBD1,TRBV2,TRBJ2-7,once,CASSDPRTGGSYEQYF,TGTGCCAGCAGTGACCCCAGGACAGGGGGCTCCTACGAGCAGTACTTC
13,.,TRBV2,TRBJ1-5,.,CASSDRPNQPQHF,TGTGCCAGCAGTGACAGGCCGAATCAGCCCCAGCATTTT
11,.,TRBV12-3/TRBV12-4,TRBJ2-3,.,CASNTGDTQYF,TGTGCCAGCAATACTGGGGATACGCAGTATTTT
15,TRBD1,TRBV5-5,TRBJ1-1,.,CASSLVPTGGTEAFF,TGTGCCAGCAGCTTGGTGCCGACAGGGGGCACTGAAGCTTTCTTT
13,.,TRBV5-1,TRBJ1-1,once,CASSFEEATEAFF,TGCGCCAGCAGCTTTGAGGAGGCGACTGAAGCTTTCTTT
11,.,TRBV2,TRBJ2-7,.,CATSGGNEQYF,TGTGCCACCTCGGGCGGGAACGAGCAGTACTTC
14,TRBD1,TRBV5-8,TRBJ1-2,.,CASSLDQGANGYTF,TGTGCCAGCAGCTTGGATCAGGGGGCAAATGGCTACACCTTC
16,.,TRBV5-6,TRBJ1-5,.,CASSLGAAEPDQPQHF,TGTGCCAGCAGCTTGGGGGCAGCCGAACCTGATCAGCCCCAGCATTTT
15,.,TRBV28,TRBJ1-1,.,CASNPRYGGSTEAFF,TGTGCCAGCAACCCCCGCTACGGGGGTAGCACTGAAGCTTTCTTT
14,.,TRBV28,TRBJ1-5,.,CASSFWRGGQPQHF,TGTGCCAGCAGTTTTTGGAGGGGTGGCCAGCCCCAGCATTTT
15,.,TRBV27,TRBJ2-6,.,CASRRGGTGANVLTF,TGTGCCAGCAGAAGGGGGGGTACTGGGGCCAACGTCCTGACTTTC
11,.,TRBV5-1,TRBJ2-1,.,CASSSRVEQFF,TGCGCCAGCAGCTCAAGGGTTGAGCAGTTCTTC
14,.,TRBV9,TRBJ1-2,.,CASSLRSDDYGYTF,TGTGCCAGCAGCCTCCGTTCAGACGACTATGGCTACACCTTC
14,.,TRBV11-2,TRBJ1-1,.,CASSLTRVNTEAFF,TGTGCCAGCAGCTTAACACGGGTGAACACTGAAGCTTTCTTT
16,.,TRBV7-3,TRBJ1-2,.,CASSLTPTRGGGGYTF,TGTGCCAGCAGCTTAACCCCTACTAGGGGGGGCGGTGGCTACACCTTC
13,.,TRBV7-9,TRBJ1-1,.,CASSSTGNTEAFF,TGTGCCAGCAGCTCCACAGGGAACACTGAAGCTTTCTTT
14,TRBD1,TRBV30,TRBJ1-2,.,CAWRFQGADYGYTF,TGTGCCTGGAGGTTCCAGGGGGCTGACTATGGCTACACCTTC
15,.,TRBV18,TRBJ1-2,.,CASSPSNGGNYGYTF,TGTGCCAGCTCACCCTCTAACGGAGGGAACTATGGCTACACCTTC
15,.,TRBV7-9,TRBJ1-6,.,CASSKGDSYNSPLHF,TGTGCCAGCAGCAAAGGGGACTCCTATAATTCACCCCTCCACTTT
18,TRBD1,TRBV28,TRBJ2-7,.,CASSLSKAGGDLYYEQYF,TGTGCCAGCAGTTTATCGAAGGCAGGGGGAGACCTCTACTACGAGCAGTACTTC
13,.,TRBV27,TRBJ2-5,.,CASSFGGLETQYF,TGTGCCAGCAGTTTTGGGGGCCTGGAGACCCAGTACTTC
15,.,TRBV6-2/TRBV6-3,TRBJ2-5,few,CASSYWRNFQETQYF,TGTGCCAGCAGTTACTGGCGAAACTTCCAAGAGACCCAGTACTTC
17,TRBD2,TRBV5-1,TRBJ2-5,.,CASSRGLAGTYQETQYF,TGCGCCAGCAGCCGGGGACTAGCGGGAACCTACCAAGAGACCCAGTACTTC
17,.,TRBV4-2,TRBJ1-6,.,CASSFGSGASGNSPLHF,TGTGCCAGCAGCTTCGGCTCAGGGGCCTCAGGAAATTCACCCCTCCACTTT
15,.,TRBV11-2,TRBJ1-1,.,CASSLVGTPNTEAFF,TGTGCCAGCAGCTTAGTTGGGACACCGAACACTGAAGCTTTCTTT
14,.,TRBV6-1,TRBJ1-3,.,CASSERTFGNTIYF,TGTGCCAGCAGTGAACGGACATTTGGAAACACCATATATTTT
12,.,TRBV19,TRBJ1-2,few,CASSISVYGYTF,TGTGCCAGTAGTATAAGTGTCTATGGCTACACCTTC
11,.,TRBV28,TRBJ2-7,.,CASSLGDEQYF,TGTGCCAGCAGTTTGGGGGACGAGCAGTACTTC
13,.,TRBV27,TRBJ1-1,.,CASSSMVNTEAFF,TGTGCCAGCAGTTCTATGGTAAACACTGAAGCTTTCTTT
13,TRBD1,TRBV7-2,TRBJ2-3,.,CASSLTGFDTQYF,TGTGCCAGCAGCCTGACAGGGTTCGATACGCAGTATTTT
13,.,TRBV27,TRBJ1-1,.,CASSLVGGPEAFF,TGTGCCAGCAGTTTAGTAGGGGGACCTGAAGCTTTCTTT